This T cell receptor beta chain emerged from a study of regulatory T cells in long-lasting Graves disease. Building the TCR beta libraries relied on iRepertoire HTBI primers, and CDR3 regions underwent Arm-PCR. TCRdb processed the multiplex PCR reads anew with MiXCR; each CDR3 protein has one entry. The sample has around 420,000 distinct CDR3 sequences, about 15% seen once. Time point meaning: newly diagnosed GD, antithyroid drugs for less than 3 months. Extracted PBMC RNA gave rise to the TCR library. CDR1 is MNHEY and CDR2 is SMNVEV in the germline V gene (reference sequence). There are 13 residues in the CDR3. V shed 3 bases and J shed 6 bases, with 8 bases lying between them. The table lists this clonotype with many counts. A further study also used this sample, focusing on T cells in Graves' hyperthyroidism and ophthalmopathy.

The rearrangement uses TRBV27 and TRBJ2-2; D may be TRBD2 (5 bases). The TCR originated in a middle-aged woman with Graves disease. Sequencing was performed on peripheral blood mononuclear cells (PBMCs), taken at new diagnosis, from a patient treated with antithyroid drugs. The CDR3 spells CASSFNSAGELFF. CDR3 nucleotides: TGTGCCAGCAGTTTTAATAGCGCCGGGGAGCTGTTTTTT.